These 10 T cell receptor beta chains share one sample of origin, sequenced in a study of monozygotic twins with inflammatory bowel disease. Using the 5' RACE reads, TCRdb records one entry per CDR3 protein without DNA. Recorded for this sample: more than 110,000 distinct CDR3 sequences. The sequenced material came from blood. The receptors shown here come from a human donor with ulcerative colitis or Crohn's disease, or a healthy co-twin of an affected twin (not recorded which).

V and J are TRBV5-1 and TRBJ2-5; TCRdb names TRBD2, which stays unverified in the absence of DNA. This CDR3 spans 13 amino acids. From germline, CDR1 is SGHRS and CDR2 YFSETQ. The CDR3 sequence is CATRGPGEETQYF.

The chain employs TRBV29-1 and TRBJ1-5. CDR1 is SQVTM and CDR2 is ANQGSEA in the germline V gene. The CDR3 runs to 13 residues. The CDR3 is CSVVEDPWEPQHF.

This CDR3 is CASSLATLGYTF. The chain employs TRBV5-5 and TRBJ1-2. The CDR3 consists of 12 residues. Germline V CDR1 and CDR2: SGHKS, YYEKEE (reference sequence).

V usage is TRBV5-1 and J usage is TRBJ2-1; the D call from TCRdb, TRBD1, cannot be confirmed without DNA. Germline assignment: CDR1 SGHRS and CDR2 YFSETQ. The CDR3 extends over 14 amino acids. The CDR3 sequence: CASSGGLRGNEQFF. Filled out from reference TRBV5-1 and TRBJ2-1, the complete variable domain reads KAGVTQTPRYLIKTRGQQVTLSCSPISGHRSVSWYQQTPGQGLQFLFEYFSETQRNKGNFPGRFSGRQFSNSRSEMNVSTLELGDSALYLCASSGGLRGNEQFFGPGTRLTVL.

This chain joins TRBV3-1 and TRBJ2-7. The CDR3 is 13 amino acids. Per the germline V gene, CDR1 is LGHDT and CDR2 is YNNKEL (reference sequence). The CDR3 protein is CASSLGISYEQYF.

This chain connects TRBV27 to TRBJ2-2; the D call of TRBD1 rests on TCRdb alone, since no DNA is present to check it. The germline gives CDR1 MNHEY, CDR2 SMNVEV (reference sequence). The CDR3 is 13 amino acids. The CDR3 here is CASSLRGYGELFF.

The J gene is TRBJ1-3, the V gene TRBV5-1. CDR3 length: 17 residues. Germline CDR1 reads SGHRS; CDR2 reads YFSETQ. The CDR3 sequence is CASSLADGRYSGNTIYF.

V usage is TRBV12-3 or TRBV12-4 and J usage is TRBJ2-5; TCRdb indicates TRBD2, and absent DNA this call remains unverified. This CDR3 is built from 15 residues. CDR3 in amino acids: CASSPLPGLQETQYF.

The V gene is TRBV24-1, the J gene TRBJ2-1; TCRdb reports TRBD2, a call that lacks DNA to check it against. The CDR3 sequence is 15 residues long. Germline V gene data show CDR1 as KGHDR and CDR2 as SFDVKD. The CDR3: CATKAASGRAHEQFF.

The V and J genes are TRBV28 and TRBJ2-3. The V gene's germline CDR1 is MDHEN and CDR2 SYDVKM. There are 12 residues in the CDR3. CDR3 protein: CASSLDKDTQYF.